The clone carrying this T cell receptor beta chain was picked up many times. V was shortened by 2 bases and J by 0 bases, with 23 bases between the two germline ends. The germline CDR1 and CDR2 sequences are MNHEY and SVGEGT. This CDR3 region has 20 residues. This sample stems from a study of control samples from healthy donors and cancer patients. Measured with immunoSEQ multiplex PCR; TCRdb has only the in-frame clones, and not every one. The repertoire holds approximately 150,000 clones, with around 88% as singletons. The V gene is TRBV6-2 or TRBV6-3, the J gene TRBJ1-5; D is ambiguous. Input material: blood. This clonotype originated in a man between 18 and 35 years old in good health. CDR3 protein: CASSYALSITVIYSNQPQHF. CDR3 DNA sequence: TGTGCCAGCAGTTACGCCCTCTCCATAACAGTTATTTATAGCAATCAGCCCCAGCATTTT.